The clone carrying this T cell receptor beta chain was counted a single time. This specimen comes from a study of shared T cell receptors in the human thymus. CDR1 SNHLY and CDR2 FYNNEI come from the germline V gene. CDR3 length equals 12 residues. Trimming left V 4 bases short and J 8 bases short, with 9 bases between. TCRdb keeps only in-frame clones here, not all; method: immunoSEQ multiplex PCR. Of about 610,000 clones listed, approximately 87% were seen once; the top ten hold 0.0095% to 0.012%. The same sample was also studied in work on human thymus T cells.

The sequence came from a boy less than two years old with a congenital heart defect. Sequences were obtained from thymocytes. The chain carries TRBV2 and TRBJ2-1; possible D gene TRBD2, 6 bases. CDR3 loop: CASSGPGDEQFF. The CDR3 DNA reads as TGTGCCAGCAGTGGCCCGGGAGATGAGCAGTTCTTC.